The 21 T cell receptor beta chains below were found in one sample sequenced in a study of cytomegalovirus exposure and HLA in healthy donors. PCR amplification relied on 60 Vbeta primers (plus 13 Jbeta primers). Repertoires were generated with immunoSEQ multiplex PCR, while TCRdb's copy carries only in-frame clones and drops some. The sample consists of fewer than 150,000 clones, around 73% of them appearing once. The sample taken for sequencing was PBMCs. These receptors all come from a man aged 45-65 years in good health and CMV-seronegative.

The chain joins TRBV19 to TRBJ1-5; perhaps TRBD1 as D (6 bases). CDR1 is LNHDA and CDR2 is SQIVND in the germline V gene (reference sequence). The CDR3 consists of 15 residues. V lost 3 bases and J 4 bases, leaving 13 bases between the germline ends. CDR3 amino acids: CASSIQQGLNQPQHF. The CDR3 nucleotides read TGTGCCAGTAGTATCCAACAGGGCCTAAATCAGCCCCAGCATTTT.

The chain links TRBV19 to TRBJ1-3, with D possibly TRBD1 on 5 matching bases. CDR1 is LNHDA and CDR2 is SQIVND in the germline V gene (reference sequence). This CDR3 region has 16 residues. V lost 7 bases and J lost 4, with 20 bases in between. CDR3 DNA: TGTGCCAGTACCCCCTTTTTTGGGGCGGACGGAAACACCATATATTTT. Translated: CASTPFFGADGNTIYF.

V is TRBV18 and J is TRBJ2-5; 8 bases are a match to TRBD1. J lost 4 bases, V lost 3 bases, and 7 bases had no gene match. Germline V gives CDR1 KGHSH, CDR2 LQKENI. The length of the CDR3 is 15 residues. The CDR3 sequence is CASSPRTGQRETQYF. The CDR3 DNA reads as TGTGCCAGCTCACCCCGGACAGGGCAGAGAGAGACCCAGTACTTC. The variable domain in full, completed from reference TRBV18 and TRBJ2-5, reads NAGVMQNPRHLVRRRGQEARLRCSPMKGHSHVYWYRQLPEEGLKFMVYLQKENIIDESGMPKERFSAEFPKEGPSILRIQQVVRGDSAAYFCASSPRTGQRETQYFGPGTRLLVL.

This chain links TRBV5-1 with TRBJ2-3; TRBD1 matches 9 bases. With 4 bases clipped from V and 3 bases from J, the junction kept 9 bases outside the gene matches. This CDR3 is 16 amino acids long. Looked up from germline, CDR1 is SGHRS and CDR2 is YFSETQ. CDR3 in DNA: TGCGCCAGCAGCCCTGGTGGGACAGGGAAGACAGATACGCAGTATTTT. Protein sequence: CASSPGGTGKTDTQYF.

This chain joins TRBV9 and TRBJ1-3, with unresolved D. CDR3 length: 13 residues. CDR1 is SGDLS, CDR2 YYNGEE, per germline. V was shortened by 0 bases and J by 4 bases, with 5 bases between the two germline ends. CDR3: CASSVGQGNTIYF. CDR3 DNA: TGTGCCAGCAGCGTAGGTCAGGGAAACACCATATATTTT.

The rearrangement uses TRBV7-2 and TRBJ2-7, with D perhaps TRBD2 (6 bases). The CDR3 consists of 15 residues. Trimming took off 5 bases at V and 2 bases at J, with 16 bases between the two ends. Germline CDR1 and CDR2: SGHTA and FQGNSA. The chain's CDR3 is CASSQMGEATYEQYF. DNA for the CDR3: TGTGCCAGCAGCCAGATGGGGGAGGCCACCTACGAGCAGTACTTC.

The chain joins TRBV10-3 to TRBJ2-4, with TRBD1 as a possible D gene (6 bases). Germline V gene data show CDR1 as ENHRY and CDR2 as SYGVKD. V shed 3 bases and J shed 10 bases, with 7 bases lying between them. This CDR3 is 11 amino acids long. The chain's CDR3 is CAISEGTIQYF. The CDR3 DNA sequence: TGTGCCATCAGTGAAGGGACAATTCAGTACTTC.

In DNA, the CDR3 is TGCAGCGTTGGAGGGGACAGGGGAATCCAAGAGACCCAGTACTTC. This translates into CSVGGDRGIQETQYF. The J gene is TRBJ2-5, the V gene TRBV29-1; TRBD1 agrees at 10 bases. The CDR3 is 15 residues long. With 4 bases clipped from V and 1 base from J, the junction kept 6 bases outside the gene matches. CDR1 SQVTM and CDR2 ANQGSEA come from the germline V gene. Looking up the rest from reference TRBV29-1 and TRBJ2-5 gives the full variable domain: SAVISQKPSRDICQRGTSLTIQCQVDSQVTMMFWYRQQPGQSLTLIATANQGSEATYESGFVIDKFPISRPNLTFSTLTVSNMSPEDSSIYLCSVGGDRGIQETQYFGPGTRLLVL.

The chain has TRBV4-3 and TRBJ2-7, with TRBD2 matching over 9 bases. The CDR3 totals 15 residues. Germline V gene lookup returns CDR1 LGHNA and CDR2 YSLEER. V was clipped by 0 bases and J by 6 bases; unmatched bases: 6. As DNA, the CDR3 is TGCGCCAGCAGCCAAGACGGACTAGCGTGGGGCGAGCAGTACTTC. Translated: CASSQDGLAWGEQYF.

The chain joins TRBV2 to TRBJ1-2; no clear D gene. Looked up from germline, CDR1 is SNHLY and CDR2 is FYNNEI. V lost 2 bases to trimming and J lost 4 bases, with 11 bases between them. This CDR3 is built from 14 residues. CDR3 sequence reads: CASSELRTTYGYTF. CDR3 DNA: TGTGCCAGCAGTGAACTCCGAACAACCTATGGCTACACCTTC.

A remark on this clone: In the same sample, other DNA sequences code for this CDR3. The chain couples TRBV19 to TRBJ2-6, with D perhaps TRBD2 (6 bases). The CDR3 totals 15 residues. Trimming stripped 3 bases from V and 2 bases from J, with 8 bases between. CDR1 is LNHDA and CDR2 is SQIVND in the germline V gene (reference sequence). CDR3 residues: CASSIGGAGANVLTF. The CDR3 DNA is TGTGCCAGTAGTATTGGAGGGGCTGGGGCCAACGTCCTGACTTTC.

The chain carries TRBV7-2 and TRBJ2-2; no definite D call. CDR1 and CDR2 from the germline V gene are SGHTA and FQGNSA. V dropped 5 bases and J dropped 7 bases, with 5 bases sitting between them. This CDR3 spans 11 amino acids. The CDR3 region has the DNA TGTGCCAGCAGCCGACTCGGGGAGCTGTTTTTT. Its translation: CASSRLGELFF.

CDR3 sequence: CASSFDYYEQYF. CDR3 nucleotide sequence: TGTGCCAGCAGTTTTGACTACTACGAGCAGTACTTC. V and J are TRBV2 and TRBJ2-7; tentatively, D is TRBD2 (5 bases). Per the germline V gene, CDR1 is SNHLY and CDR2 is FYNNEI. V lost 5 bases, J lost 3 bases, and 8 bases lay in between. CDR3 length: 12 amino acids.

V and J are TRBV6-5 and TRBJ2-7; 7 bases map to TRBD1. CDR3 size: 14 residues. The germline CDR1 and CDR2 sequences are MNHEY and SVGAGI. With V trimmed by 8 bases and J by 2 bases, 9 bases remained unmatched. The CDR3 loop is CASQTAGTAYEQYF. The CDR3, as DNA: TGTGCCAGCCAAACTGCCGGGACAGCCTACGAGCAGTACTTC.

V usage is TRBV6-5 and J usage is TRBJ2-7; 9 bases agree with TRBD1. The CDR3 spans 15 residues. Germline V gives CDR1 MNHEY, CDR2 SVGAGI. The trim removed 7 bases at V and 6 bases at J, leaving 13 bases unmatched. This CDR3 is CASNPAGQGWFEQYF. Here the CDR3 DNA reads TGTGCCAGCAATCCCGCCGGACAGGGGTGGTTCGAGCAGTACTTC.

This chain joins TRBV28 and TRBJ1-1; 7 bases map to TRBD1. Germline values: CDR1 MDHEN, CDR2 SYDVKM. V dropped 7 bases and J dropped 4; count of bases not matched to a gene: 12. The CDR3 is made up of 15 amino acids. This CDR3 reads CASTLRESGGTEAFF. The CDR3 region has the DNA TGTGCCAGCACCCTAAGGGAGTCAGGGGGCACTGAAGCTTTCTTT. Looking up the rest from reference TRBV28 and TRBJ1-1 gives the full variable domain: DVKVTQSSRYLVKRTGEKVFLECVQDMDHENMFWYRQDPGLGLRLIYFSYDVKMKEKGDIPEGYSVSREKKERFSLILESASTNQTSMYLCASTLRESGGTEAFFGQGTRLTVV.

V usage is TRBV18 and J usage is TRBJ2-7; TRBD1 matches 9 bases. J was trimmed by 0 bases and V by 4 bases; bases with no gene match: 1. Germline CDR1 is KGHSH and CDR2 is LQKENI. CDR3 length equals 14 residues. The CDR3 sequence: CASSQDRGSYEQYF. The DNA for the CDR3 is TGTGCCAGCTCACAGGACAGGGGCTCCTACGAGCAGTACTTC.

CDR3 protein: CASRGAVYGYTF. DNA of the CDR3: TGTGCCAGCCGGGGGGCCGTCTATGGCTACACCTTC. The gene calls are TRBV9 and TRBJ1-2, with D possibly matching TRBD1 (6 bases). Germline V gene sequence: CDR1 SGDLS, CDR2 YYNGEE. The CDR3 consists of 12 residues. Trimming shortened V by 7 bases and J by 4 bases, and 11 bases separated the two germline ends.

The chain joins TRBV27 to TRBJ2-1, with a tentative D call TRBD2 (7 bases). V lost 5 bases and J 9 bases, leaving 17 bases between the germline ends. There are 14 residues in the CDR3. Germline CDR1 and CDR2: MNHEY and SMNVEV (reference sequence). CDR3 loop: CASSGLVGGGEQFF. CDR3 nucleotides: TGTGCCAGCAGTGGACTAGTGGGGGGCGGTGAGCAGTTCTTC.

The chain carries TRBV19 and TRBJ2-7; D might be TRBD2 (5 bases). This CDR3 contains 17 residues. CDR1 and CDR2 (germline): LNHDA, SQIVND (reference sequence). V lost 5 bases and J 2 bases, leaving 22 bases between the germline ends. The CDR3 coding sequence is TGTGCCAGTAGTCCATCCCGGGATCAACCGAGGGCCTACGAGCAGTACTTC. Encoded protein: CASSPSRDQPRAYEQYF.

The chain carries TRBV7-3 and TRBJ2-3; D is undetermined. Per germline, CDR1 SGHTA and CDR2 FQGTGA. V was clipped by 1 base and J by 1 base, with 9 bases between them. This CDR3 is 15 amino acids long. CDR3 bases: TGTGCCAGCAGCTTAAACGGTCTTGGCACAGATACGCAGTATTTT. It specifies CASSLNGLGTDTQYF.